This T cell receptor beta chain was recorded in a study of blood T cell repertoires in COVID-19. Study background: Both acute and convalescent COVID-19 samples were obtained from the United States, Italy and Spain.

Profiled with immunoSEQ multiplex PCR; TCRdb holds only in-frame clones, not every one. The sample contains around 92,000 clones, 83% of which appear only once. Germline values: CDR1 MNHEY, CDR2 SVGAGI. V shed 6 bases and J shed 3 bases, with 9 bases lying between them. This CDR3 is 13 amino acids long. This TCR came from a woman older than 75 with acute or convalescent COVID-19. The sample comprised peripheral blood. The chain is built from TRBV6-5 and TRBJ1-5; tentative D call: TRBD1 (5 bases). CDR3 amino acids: CASRDNSNQPQHF. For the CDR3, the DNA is TGTGCCAGCAGGGACAACTCCAATCAGCCCCAGCATTTT.